There are many counts of the clone carrying this T cell receptor (beta chain). Its antigen is unknown. Time point given: sample taken at primary tumor resection. This sample was taken from a study of spatial heterogeneity in lung cancer. General study results and limits: Counts that tracked tumor mutation counts were those of expanded intratumoral alpha and beta TCRs.

One entry per CDR3 protein results from TCRdb running MiXCR on the 5' RACE reads. This sample has about 100,000 distinct CDR3 sequences, with under 4.5% found just once. The V and J ends lost 0 bases and 6 bases respectively, with 8 bases between them. The length of the CDR3 is 14 residues. Per the germline V gene, CDR1 is MNHEY and CDR2 is SVGAGI. The V gene is TRBV6-5, the J gene TRBJ2-2; D is uncertain. This clonotype was obtained from a male donor with early-stage non-small cell lung cancer. Sequences were derived from lung tumor tissue, sampled at surgery. The CDR3 loop reads CASSYSVQAGELFF. The CDR3 DNA is TGTGCCAGCAGTTACTCTGTTCAGGCCGGGGAGCTGTTTTTT.